This T cell receptor beta chain comes out of a study of molecular identifiers for immune sequencing clone quantification. As to this clonotype: A much larger clone differs from this one at a single base, so this may be a read error.

Listed TCR primers and previously described methods were used for bulk TCR libraries. TCRdb re-called the PCR reads with MiXCR, one entry per CDR3 protein. The sample consists of about 640,000 distinct CDR3 sequences, 15% to 20% of them appearing once. Germline values: CDR1 KGHDR, CDR2 SFDVKD. After removal of 4 bases from V and 4 bases from J, the junction contained 4 bases not matched to a gene. The CDR3 is 16 residues long. The V and J genes are TRBV24-1 and TRBJ2-5, with 14 positions matching TRBD2. The material sequenced was naive CD8+ T cells from blood, with Jurkat cell RNA spiked in. Subset described: FACS-sorted CD8+CD4-CCR7+CD45RA+ naive T cells. This clonotype was sampled from a human donor in good health. Some libraries in this study had Jurkat cell RNA spiked in. The CDR3 reads CATSDPTSGGGETQYF. The DNA for the CDR3 is TGTGCCACCAGTGACCCGACTAGCGGGGGGGGAGAGACCCAGTACTTC.